This record looks at one TCR beta chain sequence and its context. The antigen is not known. This sample stems from a study of CD8+ T cells in alopecia areata. Whole-study context: Each day, treated patients took oral tofacitinib twice, at 5 to 10 mg per dose. Study conclusions and caveats: Lesional scalp, notably in alopecia totalis/universalis, had clonality above that of normal scalp. Scalp clonality and expanded CD8+ clones among the top 100 showed significant decreases with tofacitinib.

cDNA serving as the sequencing template came from extracted, reverse transcribed RNA. Some clones are missing from TCRdb's copy, which holds only in-frame ones; the method was immunoSEQ multiplex PCR. This table holds about 120,000 clones, around three fifths found once. CDR1 and CDR2 (germline): SQVTM, ANQGSEA. The V segment lost 5 bases and the J segment 5 bases; nucleotides outside the gene matches: 5. CDR3 length: 13 amino acids. As to treatment: oral pan-JAK inhibitor, 5-10 mg twice daily. Punch biopsies of lesional scalp, plus peripheral blood, were taken from alopecia areata patients. The rearrangement links TRBV29-1 to TRBJ2-5, with 10 bases lining up with TRBD2. This clonotype was obtained from a human donor with alopecia areata. The starting material was CD4+ T cells sorted from blood, obtained at week 24, from a patient treated with tofacitinib. The CDR3 here is CSVRTSGVETQYF. The CDR3 coding sequence is TGCAGCGTTCGAACTAGCGGGGTCGAGACCCAGTACTTC.